The 26 T cell receptor beta chains listed next were all sequenced from one sample in a study of shared clonotypes between healthy human individuals. This table comes from immunoSEQ multiplex PCR, and its TCRdb copy is limited to in-frame clones, with some not included. The sample shows 950,000 to 1,200,000 clones, approximately 77% of them seen only once. Sequenced sample: memory CD4+ T cells from PBMCs. Subset of the sample: CD45RA-negative fraction. The source of these receptors is a man younger than 30 in good health. Some clones in this sample may be carry-over from other donors' samples.

The chain combines TRBV18 with TRBJ2-3, with D tentatively TRBD2 (5 bases). This CDR3 spans 14 amino acids. The V end lost 6 bases, the J end lost 5 bases, and 15 bases lay between the germline ends. CDR1 KGHSH and CDR2 LQKENI come from the germline V gene. This CDR3 is CASSRAAGIDTQYF. As DNA, the CDR3 is TGTGCCAGCTCCCGTGCGGCGGGCATAGATACGCAGTATTTT.

V is TRBV6-5 and J is TRBJ2-5; 7 bases line up with TRBD2. Trimming at V came to 10 bases and at J to 5 bases, leaving 16 bases not matched to a gene. The CDR3 has 15 amino acids. Germline-derived CDR1 and CDR2 are MNHEY and SVGAGI. The CDR3, as DNA: TGTGCCACCAAAGGGCAGGGAGGGGCTTATGAGACCCAGTACTTC. Translating it yields CATKGQGGAYETQYF.

To note about this clone: Other nucleotide sequences in the sample specify the same CDR3. The J gene is TRBJ2-7, the V gene TRBV6-5, with 7 positions matching TRBD1. The trim removed 2 bases at V and 2 bases at J, leaving 3 bases unmatched. Germline V gene lookup returns CDR1 MNHEY and CDR2 SVGAGI. The CDR3 covers 14 residues. The CDR3 nucleotides read TGTGCCAGCAGTTACGGGCAGGGGGCCTACGAGCAGTACTTC. Its translation: CASSYGQGAYEQYF.

This clone appeared a few times. The chain couples TRBV7-9 to TRBJ1-5; no firm D call. The germline CDR1 and CDR2 sequences are SEHNR and FQNEAQ (reference sequence). V dropped 5 bases and J dropped 5 bases, with 19 bases sitting between them. The CDR3 contains 16 residues. CDR3 sequence reads: CASSLSGGHAYQPQHF. CDR3 DNA: TGTGCCAGCAGCCTATCGGGAGGGCACGCATATCAGCCCCAGCATTTT.

This clone was picked up a small number of times. The rearrangement uses TRBV30 and TRBJ2-7; D not resolved. The germline V gene has CDR1 GTSNPN and CDR2 SVGIG (reference sequence). The CDR3 runs to 12 residues. V was clipped by 0 bases and J by 3 bases, with 6 bases between them. The CDR3 coding sequence is TGTGCCTGGAGTGTAAGTTACTACGAGCAGTACTTC. Protein product: CAWSVSYYEQYF.

The CDR3 loop is CAIRLDRDMNTEAFF. CDR3 DNA sequence: TGTGCCATCAGGCTCGACAGGGATATGAACACTGAAGCTTTCTTT. The V gene is TRBV10-3, the J gene TRBJ1-1; TRBD1 matches 7 bases. Germline CDR1 reads ENHRY; CDR2 reads SYGVKD. V was clipped by 6 bases and J by 0 bases; unmatched bases: 7. This CDR3 region has 15 residues.

V gene TRBV5-6 combines with J gene TRBJ2-5; 12 positions agree with TRBD2. This CDR3 spans 16 amino acids. Germline CDR1 and CDR2: SGHDT and YYEEEE. Germline trimming cut 1 base from V and 5 bases from J; bases unmatched to any gene: 6. The CDR3 DNA reads TGTGCCAGCAGCTTGCTGGGACTAGCGGGTTTTGAGACCCAGTACTTC. Its translation: CASSLLGLAGFETQYF.

The V call is TRBV4-2, the J call TRBJ2-1, with 11 bases aligning to TRBD1. After removal of 0 bases from V and 6 bases from J, the junction contained 7 bases not matched to a gene. This CDR3 region has 17 residues. In germline, CDR1 is LGHNA, CDR2 YNFKEQ. CDR3 coding DNA: TGTGCCAGCAGCCAAGAGTTTTCGGGACAGGGGGGCAATGAGCAGTTCTTC. Translated: CASSQEFSGQGGNEQFF.

The V and J genes are TRBV28 and TRBJ2-1; tentative D call: TRBD2 (6 bases). Trimming took 4 bases from V and 3 from J, leaving 16 bases between them. CDR3 length equals 16 residues. Germline loops: CDR1 MDHEN, CDR2 SYDVKM. CDR3 region: CASSWGLGVIYNEQFF. As DNA, the CDR3 is TGTGCCAGCAGTTGGGGACTCGGGGTTATCTACAATGAGCAGTTCTTC.

This chain joins TRBV10-3 and TRBJ2-7; a weak D match, TRBD1 (6 bases). Trimming pared 4 bases from V and 9 bases from J, leaving 16 bases between. Germline V lookup: CDR1 ENHRY, CDR2 SYGVKD. The CDR3 extends over 13 amino acids. In DNA form, the CDR3 reads TGTGCCATCAGTGGGACAGCCGACACCGGGCAGTACTTC. It specifies CAISGTADTGQYF.

This chain connects TRBV7-2 to TRBJ2-3, with 7 bases lining up with TRBD1. The CDR3 loop spans 15 amino acids. Trimming removed 3 bases from V and 2 bases from J; junction bases left unmatched: 5. CDR1 is SGHTA, CDR2 FQGNSA, per germline. CDR3 in DNA: TGTGCCAGCAGCTTTACAGGGGACCCCACAGATACGCAGTATTTT. Translating gives CASSFTGDPTDTQYF.

The rearrangement joins TRBV6-5 to TRBJ1-2, with no clear D. Trimming cost V 7 bases and J 4 bases, with 16 bases left between them. Germline CDR1 is MNHEY and CDR2 is SVGAGI. The CDR3 runs to 14 residues. The CDR3 coding sequence is TGTGCCAGCATCCCCGGGCGGCGGGGCTATGGCTACACCTTC. Translated: CASIPGRRGYGYTF.

This clone was seen ten or more times. The rearrangement uses TRBV30 and TRBJ1-3; D ambiguous. V lost 5 bases, J lost 9 bases, and 11 bases lay in between. The CDR3 has 11 amino acids. Germline loops: CDR1 GTSNPN, CDR2 SVGIG (reference sequence). CDR3 sequence (DNA): TGTGCCTGGTACACCGCGGGCACCATATATTTT. As protein: CAWYTAGTIYF.

This clone was seen a single time. The J gene is TRBJ2-2, the V gene TRBV11-2; 8 bases map to TRBD1. After removal of 1 base from V and 2 bases from J, the junction contained 3 bases not matched to a gene. CDR1 and CDR2 (germline): SGHAT, FQNNGV. The CDR3 extends over 16 amino acids. The CDR3 sequence: CASSLGGTGNTGELFF. CDR3 nucleotide sequence: TGTGCCAGCAGCTTAGGTGGGACAGGTAACACCGGGGAGCTGTTTTTT.

The chain is built from TRBV18 and TRBJ2-7, with 7 bases that match TRBD1. CDR3 size: 13 residues. Per the germline V gene, CDR1 is KGHSH and CDR2 is LQKENI. The V and J ends lost 3 bases and 5 bases, in that order; junction bases with no gene match: 4. The CDR3 nucleotides are TGTGCCAGCTCACCGAGGACAGGCCACGAGCAGTACTTC. It translates to CASSPRTGHEQYF.

This chain links TRBV6-5 with TRBJ1-2; D gene uncertain. Looked up from germline, CDR1 is MNHEY and CDR2 is SVGAGI. The CDR3 spans 13 residues. The V and J ends lost 5 bases and 1 base respectively, with 8 bases between them. The CDR3 bases are TGTGCCAGCAGTCGACTCAGTAACTATGGCTACACCTTC. Translated: CASSRLSNYGYTF.

The chain uses TRBV6-1 and TRBJ2-1; D is perhaps TRBD1 (8 bases). V was shortened by 1 base and J by 6 bases, with 19 bases between the two germline ends. Germline V gives CDR1 MNHNS, CDR2 SASEGT. The CDR3 spans 17 residues. The CDR3 DNA reads as TGTGCCAGCAGTGAAGGCGGGTACAGGGGGGGATTCAATGAGCAGTTCTTC. Translated, it gives CASSEGGYRGGFNEQFF.

The table lists this clone with a count of one. The rearrangement joins TRBV5-1 to TRBJ2-3, with a weak D call TRBD1 (5 bases). The CDR3 loop spans 14 amino acids. The V and J ends lost 5 bases and 2 bases respectively, with 12 bases between them. CDR1 and CDR2 (germline): SGHRS, YFSETQ. As DNA, the CDR3 is TGCGCCAGCAGGGCCCAGGGTACCACAGATACGCAGTATTTT. Translated: CASRAQGTTDTQYF.

The chain carries TRBV5-1 and TRBJ1-4; perhaps TRBD1 as D (6 bases). Trimming cost V 4 bases and J 6 bases, with 13 bases left between them. Per germline, CDR1 SGHRS and CDR2 YFSETQ. This CDR3 region has 14 residues. The CDR3 loop is CASSRDTGYEKLFF. CDR3 nucleotides: TGCGCCAGCAGCCGGGACACCGGATATGAAAAACTGTTTTTT.

CDR3 in amino acids: CASSQGGTTTYEQYF. The CDR3 nucleotides are TGCGCCAGCAGCCAAGGGGGGACTACTACCTACGAGCAGTACTTC. V and J are TRBV4-1 and TRBJ2-7; 7 nucleotides agree with TRBD2. Trimming took 1 base from V and 2 from J; bases not matched to a gene: 5. This CDR3 comprises 15 residues. The germline V gene encodes CDR1 MGHRA and CDR2 YSYEKL.

V and J are TRBV7-6 and TRBJ1-4; possibly TRBD1 for D (6 bases). The CDR3 runs to 12 residues. The germline gives CDR1 SGHVS, CDR2 FNYEAQ. V shed 5 bases and J shed 14 bases, with 15 bases lying between them. DNA for the CDR3: TGTGCCAGCAGCCCAACCCAGGGGATTCTGTTTTTT. Translated: CASSPTQGILFF.

The chain employs TRBV5-6 and TRBJ1-1; D gene uncertain. With 1 base removed from V and 2 bases from J, the gap between germline ends came to 12 bases. This CDR3 is built from 15 residues. CDR1 and CDR2 (germline): SGHDT, YYEEEE. The CDR3 spells CASSLIGRQNTEAFF. CDR3 coding DNA: TGTGCCAGCAGCTTGATTGGACGGCAAAACACTGAAGCTTTCTTT. The complete variable domain, with remaining parts taken from reference TRBV5-6 and TRBJ1-1, reads DAGVTQSPTHLIKTRGQQVTLRCSPKSGHDTVSWYQQALGQGPQFIFQYYEEEERQRGNFPDRFSGHQFPNYSSELNVNALLLGDSALYLCASSLIGRQNTEAFFGQGTRLTVV.

The V and J genes are TRBV7-9 and TRBJ1-1; D remains unclear. CDR1 is SEHNR and CDR2 is FQNEAQ in the germline V gene (reference sequence). V was shortened by 6 bases and J by 4 bases, with 12 bases between the two germline ends. This CDR3 comprises 13 residues. CDR3 protein: CASRDRLGTEAFF. CDR3 DNA sequence: TGTGCCAGCAGAGACCGTCTGGGCACTGAAGCTTTCTTT.

This clone appeared a few times. This sequence joins TRBV4-1 and TRBJ1-3; a possible D gene is TRBD1 (6 bases). Germline V gene data show CDR1 as MGHRA and CDR2 as YSYEKL. V lost 0 bases, J lost 5 bases, and 14 bases lay in between. This CDR3 is built from 16 residues. CDR3 sequence reads: CASSQDLGQRRNTIYF. The DNA for the CDR3 is TGCGCCAGCAGCCAAGATTTAGGACAGAGGAGAAACACCATATATTTT.

The gene calls are TRBV15 and TRBJ2-2, with D perhaps assigned TRBD1 or TRBD2 (6 bases each). The CDR3 is 16 residues long. From germline, CDR1 is LNHNV and CDR2 YYDKDF (reference sequence). Trimming left V 6 bases short and J 5 bases short, with 19 bases between. The CDR3 is CATRNSRGRGTGELFF. The CDR3 bases are TGTGCCACCAGGAACTCCCGGGGGCGCGGGACCGGGGAGCTGTTTTTT.

The V gene is TRBV7-9, the J gene TRBJ2-2; D is ambiguous. V shed 4 bases and J shed 2 bases, with 17 bases lying between them. From germline, CDR1 is SEHNR and CDR2 FQNEAQ (reference sequence). The CDR3 covers 17 residues. The CDR3 bases are TGTGCCAGCAGCTCCCGTCCTTTCGGCACCAACACCGGGGAGCTGTTTTTT. Amino acid sequence: CASSSRPFGTNTGELFF.